This TCR beta chain is drawn from a study of CD8 T cells in Susac syndrome. This clonotype turned up a few times. Reverse transcription of about 0.45 to 1 ug RNA was carried out with random hexamers. An immunoSEQ multiplex PCR generated amplified TCR beta CDR3 products spanning 54 Vbeta and 13 Jbeta. TCRdb itself ran the immunoSEQ multiplex PCR reads through MiXCR, one entry per CDR3 protein. This table holds 130,000 or so distinct CDR3 sequences, roughly 80% found once. The receptor was isolated from a human donor with multiple sclerosis. Sequenced sample: CD8+ T cells from PBMCs.

The CDR3 loop reads CASSLAISVAAGELFF. CDR3 sequence (DNA): TGTGCCAGCAGCTTAGCGATTTCAGTCGCTGCCGGGGAGCTGTTTTTT. The chain recombines TRBV7-2 with TRBJ2-2, with no clear D. The CDR3 loop spans 16 amino acids. Germline CDR1 SGHTA, CDR2 FQGNSA. Trimming took 0 bases from V and 6 from J, leaving 14 bases between them.